This T cell receptor beta chain was recorded in a study of cytomegalovirus exposure and HLA in healthy donors. Study-level findings and limits: It was confirmed in vitro that three of the CMV-associated chains were specific for CMV antigens. One variant, a missense change in DCLRE1C, was linked in a later analysis to TCR beta V- and J-gene trimming.

The PCR used 60 Vbeta and 13 Jbeta primers. TCRdb's copy holds only in-frame clones and misses some; the assay was immunoSEQ multiplex PCR. The data show some 180,000 clones, roughly nine tenths seen once. Germline V gene data show CDR1 as SGHNT and CDR2 as YYREEE (reference sequence). Trimming cost V 0 bases and J 7 bases; bases outside gene matches: 5. The CDR3 is made up of 15 amino acids. With respect to this clone: The antigen is undetermined.

The sample taken for sequencing was PBMCs. The rearrangement uses TRBV5-4 and TRBJ1-5; 9 nucleotides agree with TRBD1. The sequence came from a boy aged 2 to 10 in good health and CMV-seronegative. CDR3 bases: TGTGCCAGCAGCTTGGAACCGGGACAGGGACAGCCCCAGCATTTT. Amino acid sequence: CASSLEPGQGQPQHF.